This T cell receptor (beta chain) derives from a study of blood T cell repertoires in COVID-19 (dated by TCRdb to the early 2020s). About the study as a whole: Samples covering the acute and convalescent phases of COVID-19 were provided by collaborators in the United States, Italy and Spain. Where HLA class I and class II types were available, the types were taken from metadata supplied by the sample provider, not from assay-based typing. The material from the prospective study consisted of cDNA or gDNA derived from T cells, B-cell-depleted T cells, or PBMCs. The repertoires were released in a freely available public database meant as a resource for research on the immune response to SARS-CoV-2. Samples were obtained from the ongoing ImmuneRACE study (first 160 participants) and from some 1,300 subjects provided by 6 global collaborators. A de-identified subject ID, COVID-19 status, age in years and sex were almost always included in the sample metadata. Subjects who had been exposed to COVID-19, were actively infected with it, or had recovered from it provided the deeply sampled blood TCRbeta repertoires that made up the dataset. Here is what the overall study found, with its caveats: The quantity of clinical and demographic metadata differed by source and by participant and was supplied without curation.

The germline V gene supplies CDR1 SGHTA and CDR2 FQGNSA. The CDR3 runs 18 amino acids, cysteine and phenylalanine included. The sequence is cut down to CDR3 DNA, 54 bases in frame from base 1. V trim: 5 bases; J trim: 1 base; unmatched bases: 16. In the prospective study, participants were roughly 18 to 100 years old, resided in approximately 25 geographic areas of the United States, and were enrolled through a virtual design. In the prospective study, cohorts were assigned on the basis of participant-reported clinical history obtained from a screening survey and a study questionnaire. A participant counted as exposed if, within 2 weeks of entering the study, that participant had been in contact with someone who had a PCR-confirmed or clinician-diagnosed COVID-19 case. In the prospective study, mobile phlebotomists collected whole blood, serum and a nasopharyngeal or oropharyngeal swab from each participant. Additional blood draws and questionnaires over an approximately 2-month period could optionally be provided by prospective study participants. Before DNA extraction, blood samples from the prospective study were shipped at room temperature or frozen.

A note on this clone: What antigen it recognizes has not been identified. No base quality values were provided; no much bigger clone lies one nucleotide off.

The immunoSEQ Assay, a bias-controlled multiplex PCR, was used to amplify TCRbeta CDR3 regions from genomic DNA. Under the source paper's analysis protocol: The number of nucleated cells in each sample was estimated from the amplification of reference gene primers within the assay. To quantify the absolute abundance of each unique TCRbeta CDR3 rearrangement, sequence reads were collapsed and filtered. For each sample, productive Simpson clonality was calculated by taking the square root of Simpson's diversity index across productive rearrangements. TCRdb retrieved this table from immuneACCESS and kept in-frame rearrangements only. Not all clones are present; in checked studies, unresolved V genes account for under half, and no reason is known for the remainder. That table is the source of V, J and clone size, and D and trimming were worked out from the DNA. The sample records approximately 280,000 clones, about four fifths of which are singletons. The ten largest clones represent about 5% of the sample.

The sample was PBMCs or T cells enriched from blood (not recorded which). This sequence uses TRBV7-2 and TRBJ1-2; 7 central nucleotides agree with TRBD1. This clonotype originated in a man aged 40-49 years who had been exposed to COVID-19. The CDR3 region reads CASSTFLIGDSYNYGYTF. The nucleotide sequence reads TGTGCCAGCAGCACCTTCCTTATCGGGGACAGTTATAACTATGGCTACACCTTC.